The 31 T cell receptor beta chains presented below share a single source sample, sequenced in a study of long-term antiretroviral therapy in people with HIV. The assay used was immunoSEQ (version v3.0), run at survey level. This table comes from immunoSEQ multiplex PCR, and its TCRdb copy is limited to in-frame clones, with some not included. The table has about 28,000 clones, more than 85% seen once. The source was unsorted PBMCs, collected 5.3 years after starting antiretroviral therapy. Every receptor here comes from a man between 50 and 59 years old with HIV.

This clone has just one count. V and J are TRBV10-3 and TRBJ2-2; TRBD2 matches at 9 bases. CDR1 is ENHRY and CDR2 is SYGVKD in the germline V gene. V lost 7 bases to trimming and J lost 1 base; unmatched junction nucleotides: 7. The CDR3 spans 16 residues. CDR3 sequence (DNA): TGTGCCATCAAAGGGGCTAGCGGGGAGAACACCGGGGAGCTGTTTTTT. Translating it yields CAIKGASGENTGELFF.

This clone was seen just once. The chain links TRBV6-5 to TRBJ1-1, with D perhaps TRBD1 (5 bases). Per germline, CDR1 MNHEY and CDR2 SVGAGI. Trimming pared 3 bases from V and 4 bases from J, leaving 12 bases between. This CDR3 has 14 residues. DNA for the CDR3: TGTGCCAGCAGTTATGTAAGAGACAGCACTGAAGCTTTCTTT. Translated, it gives CASSYVRDSTEAFF.

The chain couples TRBV5-6 to TRBJ1-6; 8 nucleotides align to TRBD1. Germline-derived CDR1 and CDR2 are SGHDT and YYEEEE. With 0 bases clipped from V and 7 bases from J, the junction kept 9 bases outside the gene matches. The CDR3 consists of 17 residues. The CDR3 coding sequence is TGTGCCAGCAGCTTGGCAGCCTACACAGGGGGGAATTCACCCCTCCACTTT. This sequence encodes CASSLAAYTGGNSPLHF.

V usage is TRBV30 and J usage is TRBJ1-2; D is uncertain. This CDR3 region has 13 residues. V was cut by 0 bases and J by 2 bases, with 7 bases left in between. Germline V gene sequence: CDR1 GTSNPN, CDR2 SVGIG (reference sequence). The CDR3 DNA follows: TGTGCCTGGAGTGTATCGGACAACTATGGCTACACCTTC. This sequence encodes CAWSVSDNYGYTF.

The chain employs TRBV29-1 and TRBJ2-1; D remains unclear. Germline-derived CDR1 and CDR2 are SQVTM and ANQGSEA. Trimming left V 6 bases short and J 0 bases short, with 12 bases between. CDR3 length: 14 residues. The CDR3 region is CSVSPDSSYNEQFF. DNA for the CDR3: TGCAGCGTGAGCCCAGATAGCTCCTACAATGAGCAGTTCTTC.

This chain joins TRBV7-8 and TRBJ1-1, with D maybe TRBD1 (5 bases). The length of the CDR3 is 15 residues. CDR1 and CDR2 (germline): SGHVS, FQNEAQ. Trimming shortened V by 2 bases and J by 1 base, and 11 bases separated the two germline ends. The chain's CDR3 is CASSLTGSGNTEAFF. CDR3 in DNA: TGTGCCAGCAGCTTAACAGGATCTGGGAACACTGAAGCTTTCTTT.

The chain combines TRBV4-1 with TRBJ1-2, with 7 bases that match TRBD1. The CDR3 spans 14 residues. Germline V lookup: CDR1 MGHRA, CDR2 YSYEKL. The J segment lost 2 bases and the V segment lost 0 bases, leaving 0 bases of the junction unmatched. In DNA, the CDR3 is TGCGCCAGCAGCCAAGAGGGACAGAACTATGGCTACACCTTC. This gives the protein CASSQEGQNYGYTF.

The chain uses TRBV2 and TRBJ1-4; no clear D gene. V shed 9 bases and J shed 8 bases, with 7 bases lying between them. Germline CDR1 and CDR2: SNHLY and FYNNEI. The CDR3 sequence is 10 residues long. The CDR3 loop reads CASLAEKLFF. CDR3 DNA: TGTGCCAGTTTAGCCGAAAAACTGTTTTTT.

This clone was recorded once. This chain joins TRBV5-1 and TRBJ2-6; 9 bases map to TRBD1. The trim removed 3 bases at V and 2 bases at J, leaving 3 bases unmatched. Germline assignment: CDR1 SGHRS and CDR2 YFSETQ. The CDR3 length is 16 residues. The CDR3: CASSSTGGTGANVLTF. In DNA form, the CDR3 reads TGCGCCAGCAGCTCGACAGGGGGGACTGGGGCCAACGTCCTGACTTTC.

The rearrangement uses TRBV6-6 and TRBJ1-2; D gene unclear. CDR3 length equals 14 residues. CDR1 is MNHNY, CDR2 SVGAGI, per germline (reference sequence). Trimming removed 6 bases at V and 5 bases at J, with 16 bases between. The CDR3 bases are TGTGCCAGCAGCCGATCAGGACTCGAGTATGGCTACACCTTC. This translates into CASSRSGLEYGYTF.

CDR3 bases: TGCGCCAGCAGCTCAAATTGGGCACAGGGGGCACGGGGCTACACCTTC. Translation: CASSSNWAQGARGYTF. J is TRBJ1-2 and V is TRBV5-1, with 9 bases that match TRBD1. The germline V gene encodes CDR1 SGHRS and CDR2 YFSETQ. Trimming cost V 3 bases and J 8 bases; bases outside gene matches: 14. This CDR3 is built from 16 residues.

V is TRBV5-5 and J is TRBJ2-7; D might be TRBD1 (6 bases). This CDR3 contains 12 residues. Germline CDR1 reads SGHKS; CDR2 reads YYEKEE (reference sequence). CDR3: CIEGQLAYEQYF. CDR3 DNA: TGTATTGAAGGACAGTTAGCCTACGAGCAGTACTTC.

J is TRBJ1-5 and V is TRBV6-1, with D tentatively TRBD1 (5 bases). The CDR3 runs to 14 residues. The germline V and J ends were trimmed by 4 bases and 0 bases, with 7 bases remaining between them. Germline assignment: CDR1 MNHNS and CDR2 SASEGT. As DNA, the CDR3 is TGTGCCAGCAGTGGGGACTATAGCAATCAGCCCCAGCATTTT. It translates to CASSGDYSNQPQHF.

The V and J genes are TRBV30 and TRBJ2-7; D is uncertain. The CDR3 is made up of 15 amino acids. CDR1 is GTSNPN and CDR2 is SVGIG in the germline V gene (reference sequence). Deletions cut 4 bases from V and 0 bases from J, with 16 bases between. The CDR3 sequence is CAWIPPGTSSYEQYF. Written as DNA, the CDR3 is TGTGCCTGGATCCCTCCAGGTACGAGCTCCTACGAGCAGTACTTC.

The V gene is TRBV6-6, the J gene TRBJ2-3; no definite D call. CDR1 and CDR2 from the germline V gene are MNHNY and SVGAGI (reference sequence). V shed 0 bases and J shed 0 bases, with 10 bases lying between them. CDR3 length: 16 amino acids. CDR3 DNA sequence: TGTGCCAGCAGTTACTCGTCCTATTCTAGCACAGATACGCAGTATTTT. Its translation is CASSYSSYSSTDTQYF.

This chain joins TRBV7-3 and TRBJ2-2, with 11 bases that match TRBD2. This CDR3 is built from 16 residues. In germline, CDR1 is SGHTA, CDR2 FQGTGA. V was clipped by 6 bases and J by 4 bases; unmatched bases: 7. The CDR3 loop is CASSLLAGAGTGELFF. CDR3 nucleotide sequence: TGTGCCAGCAGTTTACTAGCGGGGGCCGGCACCGGGGAGCTGTTTTTT.

This sequence joins TRBV19 and TRBJ2-2; a possible D gene is TRBD2 (5 bases). Trimming removed 0 bases at V and 3 bases at J, with 8 bases between. CDR1 is LNHDA and CDR2 is SQIVND in the germline V gene (reference sequence). CDR3 length: 15 amino acids. DNA for the CDR3: TGTGCCAGTAGTATAGAAGGACTCGACACCGGGGAGCTGTTTTTT. Translating it yields CASSIEGLDTGELFF.

The genes are TRBV5-5 and TRBJ1-2, with TRBD1 matching 7 bases. Per the germline V gene, CDR1 is SGHKS and CDR2 is YYEKEE (reference sequence). The CDR3 length is 15 residues. J was trimmed by 4 bases and V by 0 bases; bases with no gene match: 6. The CDR3 DNA reads as TGTGCCAGCAGCTTGGCCTTAGCAGGGGGCTATGGCTACACCTTC. Its translation: CASSLALAGGYGYTF.

This chain links TRBV18 with TRBJ2-1, with 12 bases fitting TRBD2. V was pared by 5 bases and J by 0 bases, with 8 bases of the junction left unmatched. Germline CDR1 and CDR2: KGHSH and LQKENI. The CDR3 loop spans 18 amino acids. CDR3 in DNA: TGTGCCAGCTCATTCCCAGGACTAGCGGGGATCTCCTACAATGAGCAGTTCTTC. This codes for CASSFPGLAGISYNEQFF. Full variable domain (missing parts from reference TRBV18 and TRBJ2-1): NAGVMQNPRHLVRRRGQEARLRCSPMKGHSHVYWYRQLPEEGLKFMVYLQKENIIDESGMPKERFSAEFPKEGPSILRIQQVVRGDSAAYFCASSFPGLAGISYNEQFFGPGTRLTVL.

The chain is built from TRBV6-6 and TRBJ1-1; D not certain. Germline values: CDR1 MNHNY, CDR2 SVGAGI (reference sequence). The CDR3 loop spans 14 amino acids. Trimming shortened V by 0 bases and J by 3 bases, and 8 bases separated the two germline ends. Written as DNA, the CDR3 is TGTGCCAGCAGTTACTCGACCGAGCACACTGAAGCTTTCTTT. Translated: CASSYSTEHTEAFF.

This rearrangement joins TRBV25-1 to TRBJ1-2; no clear D. Germline loops: CDR1 MGHDK, CDR2 SYGVNS. V gave up 2 bases and J gave up 5 bases, with 15 bases separating them. This CDR3 contains 15 residues. The CDR3, as DNA: TGTGCCAGCAGTGAACATGGAGGTCTGGATTATGGCTACACCTTC. This codes for CASSEHGGLDYGYTF.

This chain joins TRBV10-2 and TRBJ2-3; TRBD2 agrees at 11 bases. The V gene end was trimmed by 8 bases and the J gene end by 9 bases; junction bases not matched to a gene: 13. This CDR3 has 15 residues. Germline lookup yields CDR1 WSHSY and CDR2 SAAADI. This chain's CDR3 is CASASDSGGAGTQYF. The DNA for the CDR3 is TGCGCCAGCGCTTCGGATAGCGGGGGGGCGGGGACGCAGTATTTT.

This clone has only a few counts. V usage is TRBV30 and J usage is TRBJ2-1, with a weak D call TRBD1 (6 bases). Germline-derived CDR1 and CDR2 are GTSNPN and SVGIG (reference sequence). V lost 2 bases and J lost 4, with 9 bases in between. The CDR3 consists of 13 residues. The CDR3 here is CAWSPGTYNEQFF. The CDR3 region has the DNA TGTGCCTGGAGTCCCGGGACATACAATGAGCAGTTCTTC.

V usage is TRBV4-3 and J usage is TRBJ1-2; 10 bases agree with TRBD1. The CDR3 contains 16 residues. The J segment lost 2 bases and the V segment lost 1 base, leaving 4 bases of the junction unmatched. CDR1 and CDR2 (germline): LGHNA, YSLEER. The DNA of the CDR3 is TGCGCCAGCAGCCAAGGACAGGGGGCGCCCAACTATGGCTACACCTTC. Translation: CASSQGQGAPNYGYTF.

This clone was observed a handful of times. The chain carries TRBV6-5 and TRBJ1-2; TRBD1 might be the D (5 bases). CDR3 size: 14 residues. The germline CDR1 and CDR2 sequences are MNHEY and SVGAGI. Trimming removed 6 bases from V and 2 bases from J, with 13 bases in between. The CDR3 here is CASSPGTLNYGYTF. The CDR3 DNA is TGTGCCAGCAGCCCCGGGACCTTAAACTATGGCTACACCTTC.

In its sample, this clone was seen once. J is TRBJ2-7 and V is TRBV19; TRBD1 agrees at 7 bases. Germline CDR1 reads LNHDA; CDR2 reads SQIVND (reference sequence). The CDR3 sequence is 15 residues long. V shed 5 bases, J shed 3 bases, and the junction held 10 bases outside the gene matches. In DNA, the CDR3 is TGTGCCAGTAGTGTCACCGGGACAGCCCTCTACGAGCAGTACTTC. Translation: CASSVTGTALYEQYF.

V gene TRBV18 combines with J gene TRBJ2-7; 12 bases fit TRBD1. CDR3 size: 14 residues. Trimming at V came to 6 bases and at J to 7 bases, leaving 7 bases not matched to a gene. Germline-derived CDR1 and CDR2 are KGHSH and LQKENI. CDR3 sequence: CASSPGQGALEQYF. The CDR3, as DNA: TGTGCCAGCTCGCCGGGACAGGGGGCGCTGGAGCAGTACTTC. Variable domain in full (rest from reference TRBV18 and TRBJ2-7): NAGVMQNPRHLVRRRGQEARLRCSPMKGHSHVYWYRQLPEEGLKFMVYLQKENIIDESGMPKERFSAEFPKEGPSILRIQQVVRGDSAAYFCASSPGQGALEQYFGPGTRLTVT.

The V and J genes are TRBV21-1 and TRBJ2-1; TRBD2, the table's D call, was not compared with the DNA. TRBV21-1 is assigned pseudogene status. The CDR3 spans 15 residues. CDR3 nucleotide sequence: TGTGCCAGCAGCCGCGGGACTACTGATTACAATGAGCAGTTCTTC. It yields the protein CASSRGTTDYNEQFF.

The chain recombines TRBV30 with TRBJ1-1; TRBD1 agrees at 7 bases. This CDR3 spans 14 amino acids. Germline V gene data show CDR1 as GTSNPN and CDR2 as SVGIG (reference sequence). V lost 5 bases and J lost 1; bases outside the gene matches: 7. This CDR3 is CAWGEGAGNTEAFF. The CDR3 DNA reads TGTGCCTGGGGGGAGGGGGCAGGGAACACTGAAGCTTTCTTT.

The rearrangement links TRBV30 to TRBJ2-3; 9 nucleotides match TRBD1. Germline V gene sequence: CDR1 GTSNPN, CDR2 SVGIG (reference sequence). The CDR3 sequence is 11 residues long. V gave up 5 bases and J gave up 6 bases; unmatched junction bases: 0. The CDR3 here is CAWGTGDTQYF. The CDR3 DNA reads TGTGCCTGGGGGACAGGGGATACGCAGTATTTT. Supplemented by reference TRBV30 and TRBJ2-3, the full variable domain reads SQTIHQWPATLVQPVGSPLSLECTVEGTSNPNLYWYRQAAGRGLQLLFYSVGIGQISSEVPQNLSASRPQDRQFILSSKKLLLSDSGFYLCAWGTGDTQYFGPGTRLTVL.

The rearrangement links TRBV10-3 to TRBJ1-2; no clear D. In germline, CDR1 is ENHRY, CDR2 SYGVKD. V was pared by 3 bases and J by 2 bases, with 7 bases between. This CDR3 has 13 residues. CDR3 in DNA: TGTGCCATCAGTGAAAACCGGAACTATGGCTACACCTTC. This codes for CAISENRNYGYTF.